This T cell receptor beta chain was sequenced during a study of cytomegalovirus exposure and HLA in healthy donors. CDR1 and CDR2 from the germline V gene are GTSNPN and SVGIG (reference sequence). The CDR3 sequence is 15 residues long. V lost 2 bases, J lost 7 bases, and 18 bases lay in between. Worth noting for this clone: No antigen is known for it.

Overall study findings and caveats: In vitro, three CMV-associated chains proved specific for CMV antigens.

The donors (healthy individuals) were bone marrow donors. 60 Vbeta and 13 Jbeta primers were used in PCR. The table came from immunoSEQ multiplex PCR; TCRdb's copy has only in-frame clones and leaves some out. The top ten clones hold about 5.4% of a sample with more than 95,000 clones, roughly 72% of them seen once. This chain uses TRBV30 with TRBJ1-5; D might be TRBD1 (6 bases). The receptor's source is a woman under 30 in good health and CMV-seropositive. The sample consisted of PBMCs. The CDR3 region is CAWSPGDRLGQPQHF. The CDR3 bases are TGTGCCTGGAGTCCCGGTGACAGGTTGGGGCAGCCCCAGCATTTT. Together with reference TRBV30 and TRBJ1-5, the CDR3 gives the full variable domain: SQTIHQWPATLVQPVGSPLSLECTVEGTSNPNLYWYRQAAGRGLQLLFYSVGIGQISSEVPQNLSASRPQDRQFILSSKKLLLSDSGFYLCAWSPGDRLGQPQHFGDGTRLSIL.